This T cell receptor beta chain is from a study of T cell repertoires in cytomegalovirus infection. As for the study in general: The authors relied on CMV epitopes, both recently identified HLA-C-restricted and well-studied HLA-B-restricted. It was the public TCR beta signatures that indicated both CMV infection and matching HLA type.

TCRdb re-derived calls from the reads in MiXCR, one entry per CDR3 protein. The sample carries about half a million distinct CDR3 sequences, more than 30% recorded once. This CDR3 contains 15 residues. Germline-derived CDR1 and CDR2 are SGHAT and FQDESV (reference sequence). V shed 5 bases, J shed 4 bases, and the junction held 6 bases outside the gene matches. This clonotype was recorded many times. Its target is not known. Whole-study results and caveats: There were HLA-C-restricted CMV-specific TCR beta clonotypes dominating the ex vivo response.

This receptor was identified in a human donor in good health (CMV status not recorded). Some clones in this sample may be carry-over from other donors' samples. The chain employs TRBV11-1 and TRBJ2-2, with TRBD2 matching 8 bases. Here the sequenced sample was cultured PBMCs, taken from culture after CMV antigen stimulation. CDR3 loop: CASSQPREGTGELFF. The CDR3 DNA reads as TGTGCCAGCAGCCAACCACGGGAGGGCACCGGGGAGCTGTTTTTT.